Below are 25 T cell receptor beta chains sequenced from a single sample in a study of T cell repertoires in cytomegalovirus infection. TCRdb fed the reads into MiXCR, producing one record per CDR3 protein. The sample lists tens of thousands of distinct CDR3 sequences; 20% to 25% were seen once. No antigens are known for them. The sequences come from CD8+ T cells from cultured PBMCs, collected from culture after CMV antigen stimulation. Receptor source: a human donor in good health (CMV status not recorded). Some clones in this sample may be carry-over from other donors' samples.

This clonotype was seen a handful of times. The chain joins TRBV7-2 to TRBJ2-4, with 10 bases lining up with TRBD2. Germline trimming cut 5 bases from V and 4 bases from J; bases unmatched to any gene: 8. Germline V CDR1 and CDR2: SGHTA, FQGNSA. This CDR3 is built from 16 residues. DNA for the CDR3: TGTGCCAGCAGCCCTACTAGCGGGGCGCCGAAAAACATTCAGTACTTC. Its protein is CASSPTSGAPKNIQYF. Full variable domain (missing parts from reference TRBV7-2 and TRBJ2-4): GAGVSQSPSNKVTEKGKDVELRCDPISGHTALYWYRQSLGQGLEFLIYFQGNSAPDKSGLPSDRFSAERTGGSVSTLTIQRTQQEDSAVYLCASSPTSGAPKNIQYFGAGTRLSVL.

V and J are TRBV7-6 and TRBJ1-4; D gene unclear. Germline CDR1 reads SGHVS; CDR2 reads FNYEAQ. The CDR3 has 15 residues. Trimming cost V 1 base and J 7 bases, with 13 bases left between them. This CDR3 reads CASSLESERLEKLFF. CDR3 bases: TGTGCCAGCAGCTTAGAATCAGAACGACTTGAAAAACTGTTTTTT. Drawing the rest from reference TRBV7-6 and TRBJ1-4, the complete variable domain is GAGVSQSPRYKVTKRGQDVALRCDPISGHVSLYWYRQALGQGPEFLTYFNYEAQQDKSGLPNDRFSAERPEGSISTLTIQRTEQRDSAMYRCASSLESERLEKLFFGSGTQLSVL.

The chain is built from TRBV7-2 and TRBJ2-1; D may be TRBD1 or TRBD2 (5 bases each). V shed 5 bases and J shed 9 bases, with 17 bases lying between them. The CDR3 has 14 amino acids. Germline V lookup: CDR1 SGHTA, CDR2 FQGNSA. The CDR3 loop is CASSPDIGGAEQFF. The CDR3 bases are TGTGCCAGCAGCCCAGATATTGGGGGTGCTGAGCAGTTCTTC.

For the CDR3, the DNA is TGTGCCAGCACCGCTAGCGGGGCCAACGAGCAGTACTTC. As protein: CASTASGANEQYF. The chain joins TRBV6-6 to TRBJ2-7; 9 bases map to TRBD2. Germline V CDR1 and CDR2: MNHNY, SVGAGI (reference sequence). V shed 7 bases and J 5 bases; nucleotides not matched to a gene: 6. There are 13 residues in the CDR3.

There are a few counts of this clonotype. The chain has TRBV6-5 and TRBJ2-5; the D call may be TRBD1 or TRBD2 (6 bases each). The ends were cut back, 0 bases at V and 5 bases at J, with 10 bases in the middle. CDR1 and CDR2 from the germline V gene are MNHEY and SVGAGI. The CDR3 runs to 14 residues. The CDR3 loop is CASSYSGGGETQYF. The CDR3 DNA reads as TGTGCCAGCAGTTACTCCGGGGGCGGGGAGACCCAGTACTTC.

The sample holds a few counts of this clonotype. The V gene is TRBV6-2 or TRBV6-3, the J gene TRBJ2-7; D might be TRBD1 or TRBD2, each matching 6 bases. Germline V gene lookup returns CDR1 MNHEY and CDR2 SVGEGT. V gave up 4 bases and J gave up 1 base, with 14 bases separating them. The CDR3 covers 15 residues. The DNA of the CDR3 is TGTGCCAGCAGTTTTGAAGGGGGGAGTTCCTACGAGCAGTACTTC. Translation: CASSFEGGSSYEQYF.

This chain connects TRBV15 to TRBJ2-1; TRBD1 matches 7 bases. J gave up 9 bases and V 2 bases, and 10 bases lay outside the gene matches. Germline-derived CDR1 and CDR2 are LNHNV and YYDKDF (reference sequence). The CDR3 contains 15 residues. The CDR3 DNA reads TGTGCCACCAGCAGATTTAGGGGCCAGGGGGTTGAGCAGTTCTTC. Encoded protein: CATSRFRGQGVEQFF.

Only a few counts were recorded for this clonotype. The chain links TRBV4-3 to TRBJ1-1; tentatively, D is TRBD1 (6 bases). The CDR3 extends over 12 amino acids. Deletions cut 1 base from V and 11 bases from J, with 11 bases between. The germline CDR1 and CDR2 sequences are LGHNA and YSLEER. CDR3 region: CASSQVDRYAFF. The CDR3 bases are TGCGCCAGCAGCCAAGTAGACAGGTACGCTTTCTTT.

The chain recombines TRBV12-3 or TRBV12-4 with TRBJ1-1; no reliable D call. The length of the CDR3 is 13 residues. Trimming cost V 6 bases and J 7 bases, with 15 bases left between them. The CDR3 nucleotides read TGTGCCAGCAGCCTTTCGGACGCAAGTGAAGCTTTCTTT. It is translated as CASSLSDASEAFF.

This chain connects TRBV28 to TRBJ2-5; D uncertain. Germline V gene data show CDR1 as MDHEN and CDR2 as SYDVKM. The germline V and J ends were trimmed by 4 bases and 5 bases, with 8 bases remaining between them. This CDR3 contains 12 residues. The DNA for the CDR3 is TGTGCCAGCAGTTCCCTCTCCGAGACCCAGTACTTC. This gives the protein CASSSLSETQYF.

The genes are TRBV20-1 and TRBJ2-5, with TRBD1 matching 7 bases. In germline, CDR1 is DFQATT, CDR2 SNEGSKA (reference sequence). CDR3 length equals 13 residues. V lost 5 bases to trimming and J lost 2 bases; unmatched junction nucleotides: 5. CDR3 DNA: TGCAGTGCTCCTCGACAGGGACAAGAGACCCAGTACTTC. Residues: CSAPRQGQETQYF.

This clonotype was seen only a few times. This rearrangement joins TRBV12-3 or TRBV12-4 to TRBJ1-2, with no clear D. The CDR3 extends over 8 amino acids. Deletions cut 2 bases from V and 11 bases from J, with 0 bases between. DNA for the CDR3: TGTGCCAGCAGTTTATACACCTTC. It encodes CASSLYTF.

The chain is built from TRBV5-4 and TRBJ2-7, with D possibly TRBD1 on 6 matching bases. The germline CDR1 and CDR2 sequences are SGHNT and YYREEE (reference sequence). The CDR3 consists of 16 residues. V lost 1 base to trimming and J lost 5 bases, with 19 bases between them. CDR3: CASSLKVSTGSHEQYF. CDR3 bases: TGTGCCAGCAGCTTGAAGGTGAGCACAGGGAGCCACGAGCAGTACTTC.

The chain employs TRBV12-3 or TRBV12-4 and TRBJ1-1; weak D call: TRBD1 (5 bases). Trimming took off 6 bases at V and 0 bases at J, with 14 bases between the two ends. This CDR3 region has 15 residues. CDR3 region: CASSPAAGMNTEAFF. In DNA form, the CDR3 reads TGTGCCAGCAGCCCAGCGGCAGGGATGAACACTGAAGCTTTCTTT.

The chain joins TRBV7-6 to TRBJ2-1; D is ambiguous. V dropped 0 bases and J dropped 3 bases, with 3 bases sitting between them. This CDR3 has 13 amino acids. The germline V gene has CDR1 SGHVS and CDR2 FNYEAQ. The CDR3 DNA reads as TGTGCCAGCAGCTTAGCGGTCTACAATGAGCAGTTCTTC. Protein product: CASSLAVYNEQFF.

This clonotype was found a few times. The chain uses TRBV11-2 and TRBJ2-2; no reliable D call. Trimming shortened V by 4 bases and J by 7 bases, and 7 bases separated the two germline ends. The CDR3 spans 12 residues. Per germline, CDR1 SGHAT and CDR2 FQNNGV. CDR3 loop: CASSSNLGELFF. The CDR3 DNA follows: TGTGCCAGCAGCTCAAATCTCGGGGAGCTGTTTTTT.

This clonotype showed up just a few times. The chain employs TRBV7-2 and TRBJ1-5, with 10 bases that match TRBD1. The CDR3 length is 18 residues. V gave up 6 bases and J gave up 1 base; unmatched junction bases: 12. The germline CDR1 and CDR2 sequences are SGHTA and FQGNSA. The CDR3 DNA is TGTGCCAGCAGAACGACAGGGGGCGAGAGGGGAAGCAATCAGCCCCAGCATTTT. Its protein is CASRTTGGERGSNQPQHF.

The chain uses TRBV7-2 and TRBJ2-7, with D hard to call. The V gene's germline CDR1 is SGHTA and CDR2 FQGNSA. Trimming pared 4 bases from V and 6 bases from J, leaving 10 bases between. There are 12 residues in the CDR3. The CDR3 nucleotides read TGTGCCAGCAGCTACGACGGGCGCGAGCAGTACTTC. Protein sequence: CASSYDGREQYF.

This clonotype was recorded a few times. The chain couples TRBV7-2 to TRBJ2-1, with unresolved D. Trimming shortened V by 5 bases and J by 9 bases, and 11 bases separated the two germline ends. Per the germline V gene, CDR1 is SGHTA and CDR2 is FQGNSA. This CDR3 comprises 12 residues. Here the CDR3 reads CASSDTAGEQFF. CDR3 coding DNA: TGTGCCAGCAGCGATACGGCCGGTGAGCAGTTCTTC.

V and J are TRBV11-2 and TRBJ1-1, with 10 positions matching TRBD1. V gave up 4 bases and J gave up 3 bases; unmatched junction bases: 5. The germline CDR1 and CDR2 sequences are SGHAT and FQNNGV. This CDR3 is built from 15 residues. The CDR3 reads CASSSPGQGYTEAFF. The CDR3 DNA follows: TGTGCCAGCAGCTCACCGGGACAGGGGTACACTGAAGCTTTCTTT.

The chain is built from TRBV4-3 and TRBJ1-5; tentative D call: TRBD1 (6 bases). The CDR3 runs to 13 residues. The germline CDR1 and CDR2 sequences are LGHNA and YSLEER. Trimming left V 0 bases short and J 9 bases short, with 9 bases between. CDR3 in DNA: TGCGCCAGCAGCCAAGACAGGGGACCGCCCCAGCATTTT. Translated, it gives CASSQDRGPPQHF.

In DNA form, the CDR3 reads TGCGCCAGCAGCTCGGGGGACACCTACAATGAGCAGTTCTTC. This sequence encodes CASSSGDTYNEQFF. This sequence joins TRBV5-1 and TRBJ2-1; tentatively, D is TRBD1 or TRBD2 (6 bases each). The CDR3 loop spans 14 amino acids. CDR1 and CDR2 (germline): SGHRS, YFSETQ. V was pared by 3 bases and J by 2 bases, with 9 bases between.

V and J are TRBV6-6 and TRBJ2-7; D is unclear. Germline V lookup: CDR1 MNHNY, CDR2 SVGAGI (reference sequence). V was trimmed by 0 bases and J by 3 bases, leaving 15 bases between them. This CDR3 is built from 16 residues. This CDR3 reads CASSYSGGVSDYEQYF. The DNA for the CDR3 is TGTGCCAGCAGTTACTCCGGTGGAGTTTCGGACTACGAGCAGTACTTC.

This clonotype was recorded a few times. This chain joins TRBV7-2 and TRBJ2-1; 7 positions agree with TRBD1. After removal of 2 bases from V and 4 bases from J, the junction contained 20 bases not matched to a gene. The CDR3 length is 20 residues. Germline lookup yields CDR1 SGHTA and CDR2 FQGNSA. CDR3 region: CASSLTGQIDTYLIYNEQFF. DNA of the CDR3: TGTGCCAGCAGCTTAACGGGACAGATCGATACCTACTTGATTTACAATGAGCAGTTCTTC.

The chain carries TRBV6-5 and TRBJ2-3; D is perhaps TRBD1 (5 bases). The CDR3 runs to 14 residues. CDR1 is MNHEY, CDR2 SVGAGI, per germline. Deletions cut 6 bases from V and 9 bases from J, with 19 bases between. CDR3 in amino acids: CASSPTQGLITQYF. In DNA, the CDR3 is TGTGCCAGCAGCCCAACTCAGGGCCTTATAACGCAGTATTTT.